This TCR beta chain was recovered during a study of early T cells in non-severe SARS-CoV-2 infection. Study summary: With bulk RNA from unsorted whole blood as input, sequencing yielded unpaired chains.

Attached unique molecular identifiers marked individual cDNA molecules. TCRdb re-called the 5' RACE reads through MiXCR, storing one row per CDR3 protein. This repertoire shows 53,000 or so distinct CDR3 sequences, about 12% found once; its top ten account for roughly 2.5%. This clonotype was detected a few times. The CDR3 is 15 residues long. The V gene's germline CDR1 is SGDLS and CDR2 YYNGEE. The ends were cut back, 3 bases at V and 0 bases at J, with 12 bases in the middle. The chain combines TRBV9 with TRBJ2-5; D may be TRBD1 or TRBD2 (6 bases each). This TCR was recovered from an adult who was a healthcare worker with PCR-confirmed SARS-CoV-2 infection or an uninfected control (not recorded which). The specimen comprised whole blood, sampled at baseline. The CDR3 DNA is TGTGCCAGCAGCGGCGGGACACTATACCAAGAGACCCAGTACTTC. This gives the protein CASSGGTLYQETQYF.